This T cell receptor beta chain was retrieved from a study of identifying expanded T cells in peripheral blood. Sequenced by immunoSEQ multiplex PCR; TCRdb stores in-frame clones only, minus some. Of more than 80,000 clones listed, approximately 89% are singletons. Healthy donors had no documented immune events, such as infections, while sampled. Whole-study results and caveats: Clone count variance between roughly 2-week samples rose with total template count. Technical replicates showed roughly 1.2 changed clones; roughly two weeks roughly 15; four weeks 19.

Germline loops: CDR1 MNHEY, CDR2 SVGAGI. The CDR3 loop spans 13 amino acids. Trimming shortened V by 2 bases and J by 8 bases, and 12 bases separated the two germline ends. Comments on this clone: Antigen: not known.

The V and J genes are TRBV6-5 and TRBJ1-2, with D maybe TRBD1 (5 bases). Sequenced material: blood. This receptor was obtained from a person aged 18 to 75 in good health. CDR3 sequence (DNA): TGTGCCAGCAGTTACCGTAACAGGCCAGGCTACACCTTC. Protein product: CASSYRNRPGYTF.